The clone carrying this T cell receptor beta chain was recorded once. The antigen is not known. One end of the junction fails to match germline, which may point to a read error. Both RNA and DNA were isolated together from about 21-30 mg of bulk tissue that had not been sorted. Each tumor was sampled at four poles and its centre. This entry belongs to a study of tumor-infiltrating lymphocytes in primary liver carcinoma. Points from the study as a whole: No more than about 8-24% of top clones could be seen in all five tumor regions.

Germline-derived CDR1 and CDR2 are MNHNS and SASEGT. This CDR3 has 15 amino acids. From approximately 550 ng of total RNA, TCR beta-specific cDNA was reverse-transcribed using a constant-region primer. ARM-PCR was slightly modified, and three nested multiplex PCR rounds with it gave rise to the TCR beta libraries. The two initial PCR rounds, about 9 cycles each, used TRBV1-TRBV30 forward and C-beta reverse primers. TCRdb used MiXCR to reprocess the multiplex PCR reads, holding one entry per CDR3 protein. This sample has about 130,000 distinct CDR3 sequences, with 50% to 80% found just once. The chain joins TRBV6-1 to TRBJ1-5; no clear D. Sequencing was done on a sample of liver tumor tissue from sampling region 3. The subset: tumor region T3, left-lateral pole. The clonotype comes from a woman aged 60-75 years with primary liver carcinoma and hepatitis B virus infection. The CDR3 nucleotides read TGTGCCAGTAGAAAGTCAGGAGATAGCAATCGGCCCCAGCATTTT. It yields the protein CASRKSGDSNRPQHF.